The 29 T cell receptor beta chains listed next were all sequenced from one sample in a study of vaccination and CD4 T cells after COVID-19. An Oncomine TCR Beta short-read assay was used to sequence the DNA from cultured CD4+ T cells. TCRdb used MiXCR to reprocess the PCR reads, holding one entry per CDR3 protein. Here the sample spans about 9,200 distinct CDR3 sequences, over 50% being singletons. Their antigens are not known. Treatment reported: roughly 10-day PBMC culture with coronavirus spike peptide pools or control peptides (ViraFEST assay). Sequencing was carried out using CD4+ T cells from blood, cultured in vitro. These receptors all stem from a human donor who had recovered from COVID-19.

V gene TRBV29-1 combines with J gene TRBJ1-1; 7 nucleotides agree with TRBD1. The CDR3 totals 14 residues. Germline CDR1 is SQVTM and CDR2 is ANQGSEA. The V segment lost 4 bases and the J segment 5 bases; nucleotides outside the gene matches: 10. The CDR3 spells CSVAYTGVRTEAFF. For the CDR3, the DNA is TGCAGCGTTGCCTACACAGGGGTACGGACTGAAGCTTTCTTT.

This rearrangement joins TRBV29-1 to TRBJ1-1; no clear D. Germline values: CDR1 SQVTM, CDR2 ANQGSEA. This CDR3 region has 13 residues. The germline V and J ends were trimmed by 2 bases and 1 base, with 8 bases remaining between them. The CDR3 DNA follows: TGCAGCGTTGAACCAGCGACGAACACTGAAGCTTTCTTT. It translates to CSVEPATNTEAFF.

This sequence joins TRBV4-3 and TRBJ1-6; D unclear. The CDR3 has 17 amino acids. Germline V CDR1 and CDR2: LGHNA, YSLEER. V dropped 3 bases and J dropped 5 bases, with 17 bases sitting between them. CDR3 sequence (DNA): TGCGCCAGCAGCCATCTACCGGGCAGTCACGATAATTCACCCCTCCACTTT. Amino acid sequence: CASSHLPGSHDNSPLHF.

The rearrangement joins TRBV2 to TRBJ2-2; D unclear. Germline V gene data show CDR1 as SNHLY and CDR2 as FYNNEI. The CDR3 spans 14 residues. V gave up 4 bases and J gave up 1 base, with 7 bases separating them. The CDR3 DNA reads TGTGCCAGCAGTGTGGCGGTGAACACCGGGGAGCTGTTTTTT. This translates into CASSVAVNTGELFF.

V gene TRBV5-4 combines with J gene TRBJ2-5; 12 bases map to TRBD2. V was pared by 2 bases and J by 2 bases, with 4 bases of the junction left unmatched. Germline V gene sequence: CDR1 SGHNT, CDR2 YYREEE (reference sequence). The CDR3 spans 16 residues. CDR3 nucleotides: TGTGCCAGCAGCTTAAATGGACTAGCGGGGCAAGAGACCCAGTACTTC. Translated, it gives CASSLNGLAGQETQYF.

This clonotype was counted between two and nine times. CDR3 bases: TGTGCCAGCAGCCGTACGGCCACCGAAGCTTTCTTT. Protein: CASSRTATEAFF. The J gene is TRBJ1-1, the V gene TRBV7-2, with D unresolved. The CDR3 contains 12 residues. Trimming left V 5 bases short and J 8 bases short, with 12 bases between. Germline CDR1 SGHTA, CDR2 FQGNSA.

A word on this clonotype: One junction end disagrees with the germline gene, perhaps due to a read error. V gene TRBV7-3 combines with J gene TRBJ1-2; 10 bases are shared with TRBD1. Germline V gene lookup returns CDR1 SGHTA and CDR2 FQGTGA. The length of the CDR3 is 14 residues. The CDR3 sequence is CTSSLGQGGYGYTF. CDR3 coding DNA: TGTACCAGCAGCTTAGGACAGGGGGGCTATGGCTACACCTTC.

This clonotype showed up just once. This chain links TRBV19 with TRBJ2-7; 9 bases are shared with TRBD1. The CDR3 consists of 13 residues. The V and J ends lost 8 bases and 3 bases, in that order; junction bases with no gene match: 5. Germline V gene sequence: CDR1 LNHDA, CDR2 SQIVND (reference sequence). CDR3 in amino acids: CASSETGGYEQYF. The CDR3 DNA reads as TGTGCCAGTTCTGAGACAGGGGGCTACGAGCAGTACTTC.

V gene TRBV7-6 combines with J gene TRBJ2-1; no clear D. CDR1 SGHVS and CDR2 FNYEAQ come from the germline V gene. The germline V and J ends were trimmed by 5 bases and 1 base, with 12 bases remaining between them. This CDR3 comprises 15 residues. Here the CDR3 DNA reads TGTGCCAGCAGCCGCGCCACTTCTTCCTACAATGAGCAGTTCTTC. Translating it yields CASSRATSSYNEQFF.

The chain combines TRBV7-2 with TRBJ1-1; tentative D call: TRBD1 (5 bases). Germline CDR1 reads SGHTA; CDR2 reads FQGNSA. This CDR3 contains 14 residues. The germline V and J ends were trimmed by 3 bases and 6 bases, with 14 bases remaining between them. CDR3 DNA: TGTGCCAGCAGCTTTCCTGGGGGTTTCGCTGAAGCTTTCTTT. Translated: CASSFPGGFAEAFF.

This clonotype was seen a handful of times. The CDR3 is CASSGQGAFLSYEQYF. The DNA for the CDR3 is TGTGCCAGCAGTGGACAGGGGGCATTTCTCTCCTACGAGCAGTACTTC. The chain combines TRBV6-1 with TRBJ2-7; TRBD1 agrees at 10 bases. The CDR3 sequence is 16 residues long. J lost 0 bases, V lost 4 bases, and 6 bases had no gene match. Germline V gene lookup returns CDR1 MNHNS and CDR2 SASEGT.

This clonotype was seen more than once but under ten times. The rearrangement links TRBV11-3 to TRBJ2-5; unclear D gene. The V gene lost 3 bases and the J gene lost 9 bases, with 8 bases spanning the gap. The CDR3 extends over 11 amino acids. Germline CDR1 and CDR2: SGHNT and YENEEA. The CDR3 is CASSFSAAQYF. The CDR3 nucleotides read TGTGCCAGCAGCTTCTCAGCCGCCCAGTACTTC.

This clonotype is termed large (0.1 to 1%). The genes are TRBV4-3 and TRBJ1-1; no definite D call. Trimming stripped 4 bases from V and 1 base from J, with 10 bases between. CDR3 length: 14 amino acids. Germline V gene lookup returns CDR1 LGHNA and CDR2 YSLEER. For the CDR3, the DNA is TGCGCCAGCAGCCTCAAAAGTCGGAACACTGAAGCTTTCTTT. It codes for CASSLKSRNTEAFF.

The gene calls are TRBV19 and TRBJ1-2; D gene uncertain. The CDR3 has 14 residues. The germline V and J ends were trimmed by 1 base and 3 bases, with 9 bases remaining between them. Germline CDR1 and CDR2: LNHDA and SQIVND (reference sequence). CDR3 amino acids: CASSIGEGYYGYTF. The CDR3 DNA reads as TGTGCCAGTAGTATAGGAGAGGGTTACTATGGCTACACCTTC.

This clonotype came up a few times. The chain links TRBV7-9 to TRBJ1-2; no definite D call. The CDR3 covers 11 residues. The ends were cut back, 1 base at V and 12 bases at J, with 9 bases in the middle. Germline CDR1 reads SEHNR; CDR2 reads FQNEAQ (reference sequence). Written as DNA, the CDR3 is TGTGCCAGCAGCTTAGAAGGGCTCAACACCTTC. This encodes CASSLEGLNTF.

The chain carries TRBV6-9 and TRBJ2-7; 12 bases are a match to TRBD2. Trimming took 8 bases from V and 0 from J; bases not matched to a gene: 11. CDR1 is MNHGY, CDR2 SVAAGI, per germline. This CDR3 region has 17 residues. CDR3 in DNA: TGTGCCAGCGGGAGGACTGTACTAGCGGGGGGCTCCTACGAGCAGTACTTC. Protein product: CASGRTVLAGGSYEQYF.

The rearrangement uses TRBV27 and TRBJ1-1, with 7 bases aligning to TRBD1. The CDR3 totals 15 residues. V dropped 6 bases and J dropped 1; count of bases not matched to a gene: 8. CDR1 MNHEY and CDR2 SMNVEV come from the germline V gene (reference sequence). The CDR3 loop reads CASSAKGASNTEAFF. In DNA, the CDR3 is TGTGCCAGCAGCGCAAAGGGGGCTTCGAACACTGAAGCTTTCTTT.

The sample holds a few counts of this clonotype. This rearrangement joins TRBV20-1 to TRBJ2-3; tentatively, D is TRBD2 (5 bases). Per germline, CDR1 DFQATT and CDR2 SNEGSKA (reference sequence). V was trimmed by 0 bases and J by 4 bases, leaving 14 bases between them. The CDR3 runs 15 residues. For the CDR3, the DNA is TGCAGTGCTAGAGAGCGAGGGAGTGCCTCAGATACGCAGTATTTT. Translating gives CSARERGSASDTQYF.

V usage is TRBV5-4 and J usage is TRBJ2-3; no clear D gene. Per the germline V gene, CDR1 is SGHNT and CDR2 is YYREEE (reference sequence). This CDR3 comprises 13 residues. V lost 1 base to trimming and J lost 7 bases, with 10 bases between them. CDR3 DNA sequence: TGTGCCAGCAGCTTGATGGACGAAAATACGCAGTATTTT. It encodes CASSLMDENTQYF. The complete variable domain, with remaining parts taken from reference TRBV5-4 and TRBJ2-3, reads ETGVTQSPTHLIKTRGQQVTLRCSSQSGHNTVSWYQQALGQGPQFIFQYYREEENGRGNFPPRFSGLQFPNYSSELNVNALELDDSALYLCASSLMDENTQYFGPGTRLTVL.

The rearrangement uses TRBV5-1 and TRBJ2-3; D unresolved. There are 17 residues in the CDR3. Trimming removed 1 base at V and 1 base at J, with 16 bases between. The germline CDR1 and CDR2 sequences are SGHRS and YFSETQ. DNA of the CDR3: TGCGCCAGCAGCTTGAGAGGTCTGATGCTTGGCACAGATACGCAGTATTTT. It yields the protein CASSLRGLMLGTDTQYF.

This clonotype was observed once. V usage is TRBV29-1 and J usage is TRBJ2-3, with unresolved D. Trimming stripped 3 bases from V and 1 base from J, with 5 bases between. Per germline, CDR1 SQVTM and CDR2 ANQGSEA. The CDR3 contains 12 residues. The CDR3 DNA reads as TGCAGCGTTGACCCAGGCACAGATACGCAGTATTTT. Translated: CSVDPGTDTQYF.

DNA of the CDR3: TGTGCCAGCTTAGAGGGTCTAGCCAAAAACATTCAGTACTTC. This sequence encodes CASLEGLAKNIQYF. The J gene is TRBJ2-4, the V gene TRBV6-1, with D possibly being TRBD2 (5 bases). From germline, CDR1 is MNHNS and CDR2 SASEGT. Trimming left V 8 bases short and J 0 bases short, with 11 bases between. The CDR3 has 14 residues.

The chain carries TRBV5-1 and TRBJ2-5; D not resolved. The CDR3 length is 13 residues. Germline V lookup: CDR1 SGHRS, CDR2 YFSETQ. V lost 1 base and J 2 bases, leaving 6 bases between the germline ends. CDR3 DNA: TGCGCCAGCAGCTTGAGGGCTCAAGAGACCCAGTACTTC. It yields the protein CASSLRAQETQYF.

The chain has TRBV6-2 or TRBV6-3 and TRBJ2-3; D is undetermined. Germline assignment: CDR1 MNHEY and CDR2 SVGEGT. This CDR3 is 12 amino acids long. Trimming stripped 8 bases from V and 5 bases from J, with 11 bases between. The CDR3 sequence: CASSLTRDTQYF. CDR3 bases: TGTGCCAGCTCCCTCACGCGAGATACGCAGTATTTT.

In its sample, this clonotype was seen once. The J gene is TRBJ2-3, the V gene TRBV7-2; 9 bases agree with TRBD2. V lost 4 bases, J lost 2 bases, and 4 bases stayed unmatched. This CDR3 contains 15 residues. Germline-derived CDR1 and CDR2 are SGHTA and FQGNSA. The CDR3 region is CASSSWTSATDTQYF. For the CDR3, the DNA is TGTGCCAGCAGCTCTTGGACTAGCGCCACAGATACGCAGTATTTT.

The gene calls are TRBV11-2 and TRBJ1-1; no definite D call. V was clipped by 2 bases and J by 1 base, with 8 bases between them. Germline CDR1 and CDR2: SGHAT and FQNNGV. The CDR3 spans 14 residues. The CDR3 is CASSLFSGNTEAFF. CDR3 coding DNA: TGTGCCAGCAGCTTATTTTCGGGGAACACTGAAGCTTTCTTT. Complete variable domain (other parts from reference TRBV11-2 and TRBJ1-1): EAGVAQSPRYKIIEKRQSVAFWCNPISGHATLYWYQQILGQGPKLLIQFQNNGVVDDSQLPKDRFSAERLKGVDSTLKIQPAKLEDSAVYLCASSLFSGNTEAFFGQGTRLTVV.

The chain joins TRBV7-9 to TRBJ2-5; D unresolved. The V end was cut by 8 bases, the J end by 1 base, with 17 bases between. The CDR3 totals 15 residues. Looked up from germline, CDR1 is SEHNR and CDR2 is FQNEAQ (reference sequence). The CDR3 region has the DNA TGTGCCAGCTCGGCGACTCACGGATTCCAAGAGACCCAGTACTTC. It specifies CASSATHGFQETQYF.

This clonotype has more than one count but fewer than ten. The CDR3 protein is CASSRGRDAGGYTF. The CDR3, as DNA: TGTGCCAGCAGCCGGGGGAGGGATGCAGGCGGCTACACCTTC. The chain has TRBV6-1 and TRBJ1-2; the D gene is possibly TRBD1 (5 bases). This CDR3 is built from 14 residues. Germline V gives CDR1 MNHNS, CDR2 SASEGT. V lost 6 bases and J lost 8, with 19 bases in between.

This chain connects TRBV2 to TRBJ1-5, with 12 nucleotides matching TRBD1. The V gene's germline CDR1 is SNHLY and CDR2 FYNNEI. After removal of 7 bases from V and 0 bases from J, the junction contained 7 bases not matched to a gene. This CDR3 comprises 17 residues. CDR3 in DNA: TGTGCCAGCAAAGGGGACAGGGGGCCTTATAGCAATCAGCCCCAGCATTTT. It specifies CASKGDRGPYSNQPQHF. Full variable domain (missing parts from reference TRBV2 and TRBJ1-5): EPEVTQTPSHQVTQMGQEVILRCVPISNHLYFYWYRQILGQKVEFLVSFYNNEISEKSEIFDDQFSVERPDGSNFTLKIRSTKLEDSAMYFCASKGDRGPYSNQPQHFGDGTRLSIL.